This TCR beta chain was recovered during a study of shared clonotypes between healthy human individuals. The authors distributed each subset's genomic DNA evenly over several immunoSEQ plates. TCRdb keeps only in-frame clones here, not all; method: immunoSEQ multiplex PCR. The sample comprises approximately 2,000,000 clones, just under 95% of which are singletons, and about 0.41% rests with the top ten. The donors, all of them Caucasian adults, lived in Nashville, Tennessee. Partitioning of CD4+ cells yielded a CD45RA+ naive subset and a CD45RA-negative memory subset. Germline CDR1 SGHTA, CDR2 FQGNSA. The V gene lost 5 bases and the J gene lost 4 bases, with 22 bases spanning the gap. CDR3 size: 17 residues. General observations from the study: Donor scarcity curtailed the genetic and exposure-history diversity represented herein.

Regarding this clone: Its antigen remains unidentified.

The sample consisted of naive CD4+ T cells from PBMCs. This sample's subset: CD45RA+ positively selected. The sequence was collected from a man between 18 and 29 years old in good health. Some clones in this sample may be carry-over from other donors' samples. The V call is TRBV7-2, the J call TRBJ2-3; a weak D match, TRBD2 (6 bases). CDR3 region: CASSATRGSGAADTQYF. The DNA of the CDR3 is TGTGCCAGCAGCGCTACCCGGGGGAGCGGTGCGGCAGATACGCAGTATTTT.